This passage covers 27 T cell receptor beta chains from one sample sequenced in a study of neurological immune-mediated disorders. TCRdb analysed the 5' RACE reads with MiXCR anew, one entry per CDR3 protein. The table lists 26,000 or so distinct CDR3 sequences, around 12% of them singletons. The sample was PBMCs. These receptors all come from a man aged 55 to 70 in good health.

About this clonotype itself: A much larger clone lies a single base off, so this may be a read error. The chain recombines TRBV29-1 with TRBJ1-4; tentatively, D is TRBD1 (5 bases). V lost 8 bases to trimming and J lost 7 bases, with 17 bases between them. From germline, CDR1 is SQVTM and CDR2 ANQGSEA. The CDR3 loop spans 13 amino acids. The CDR3 DNA is TGCAGCAACTCCCAGGGCAAGGGTGAAAAACTGTTTTTT. The encoded protein is CSNSQGKGEKLFF.

Remarks on this clonotype: A much larger clone is a single base away; this may be a read error. The gene calls are TRBV9 and TRBJ2-2; D might be TRBD1 or TRBD2, each matching 5 bases. Germline loops: CDR1 SGDLS, CDR2 YYNGEE. This CDR3 spans 14 amino acids. The CDR3: CASGPGPDTGEPFF. The CDR3 DNA sequence: TGTGCCAGCGGCCCGGGACCAGACACCGGGGAGCCGTTTTTT.

This clonotype was recorded many times. V and J are TRBV7-3 and TRBJ2-7, with 11 bases that match TRBD2. The junction had 7 bases not matched to a gene; V was cut back by 6 bases and J by 6 bases. This CDR3 has 14 amino acids. The germline gives CDR1 SGHTA, CDR2 FQGTGA. For the CDR3, the DNA is TGTGCCAGCAGTATAGCGGGAGGGCCGACCGAGCAGTACTTC. Translating gives CASSIAGGPTEQYF.

This clonotype was counted many times. The rearrangement joins TRBV20-1 to TRBJ1-1; D call uncertain. The CDR3 runs to 12 residues. From germline, CDR1 is DFQATT and CDR2 SNEGSKA (reference sequence). Trimming cost V 1 base and J 6 bases, with 9 bases left between them. The DNA for the CDR3 is TGCAGTGCTAGAGTTTCGGACTCTGAAGCTTTCTTT. It specifies CSARVSDSEAFF.

This clonotype has at least ten counts. The CDR3 DNA reads TGCGCCAGCAGCCAAGATAGCCGCGAATCTAAGGACAATGAGCAGTTCTTC. This sequence encodes CASSQDSRESKDNEQFF. The chain joins TRBV4-1 to TRBJ2-1; D gene ambiguous. CDR3 size: 17 residues. CDR1 MGHRA and CDR2 YSYEKL come from the germline V gene. V was shortened by 0 bases and J by 5 bases, with 17 bases between the two germline ends.

This clonotype has ten or more counts. The chain employs TRBV20-1 and TRBJ1-2; D is possibly TRBD1 (6 bases). The CDR3 has 12 residues. The ends were cut back, 2 bases at V and 3 bases at J, with 7 bases in the middle. The germline CDR1 and CDR2 sequences are DFQATT and SNEGSKA (reference sequence). The CDR3, as DNA: TGCAGTGCTAGAAACAGGGACTATGGCTACACCTTC. Its translation is CSARNRDYGYTF.

In this sample, this clonotype turned up many times. V gene TRBV29-1 combines with J gene TRBJ2-3, with D possibly matching TRBD1 (6 bases). With 6 bases removed from V and 5 bases from J, the gap between germline ends came to 18 bases. The CDR3 is made up of 14 amino acids. CDR1 is SQVTM, CDR2 ANQGSEA, per germline. The CDR3 reads CSVEDSRRRDTQYF. The CDR3 DNA follows: TGCAGCGTGGAGGACAGTCGAAGGAGAGATACGCAGTATTTT.

This clonotype has ten or more counts. The chain couples TRBV5-1 to TRBJ2-5; no clear D gene. CDR1 is SGHRS and CDR2 is YFSETQ in the germline V gene. This CDR3 has 14 residues. Trimming took 1 base from V and 2 from J, leaving 9 bases between them. The CDR3: CASSLRFSQETQYF. The CDR3 region has the DNA TGCGCCAGCAGCTTGCGGTTCAGTCAAGAGACCCAGTACTTC.

By sample fraction, this clonotype is medium-sized. V is TRBV5-1 and J is TRBJ2-3; possibly TRBD1 or TRBD2 for D (5 bases each). Germline values: CDR1 SGHRS, CDR2 YFSETQ. This CDR3 is built from 15 residues. V lost 3 bases to trimming and J lost 2 bases, with 13 bases between them. The CDR3 sequence: CASSSGTVDTDTQYF. The CDR3 bases are TGCGCCAGCAGCTCCGGGACGGTAGACACAGATACGCAGTATTTT.

The sample holds many counts of this clonotype. V usage is TRBV5-1 and J usage is TRBJ1-2, with D perhaps TRBD1 (6 bases). Trimming removed 0 bases at V and 1 base at J, with 10 bases between. The germline V gene has CDR1 SGHRS and CDR2 YFSETQ. This CDR3 region has 15 residues. The CDR3 spells CASSLDGQLNYGYTF. In nucleotides, the CDR3 is TGCGCCAGCAGCTTGGATGGACAGCTTAACTATGGCTACACCTTC. Variable domain in full (rest from reference TRBV5-1 and TRBJ1-2): KAGVTQTPRYLIKTRGQQVTLSCSPISGHRSVSWYQQTPGQGLQFLFEYFSETQRNKGNFPGRFSGRQFSNSRSEMNVSTLELGDSALYLCASSLDGQLNYGYTFGSGTRLTVV.

This clonotype was observed many times. The chain couples TRBV20-1 to TRBJ2-6, with 7 bases that match TRBD1. V shed 6 bases and J 0 bases; nucleotides not matched to a gene: 2. This CDR3 is 14 amino acids long. Germline assignment: CDR1 DFQATT and CDR2 SNEGSKA (reference sequence). CDR3 in amino acids: CSARDSSGANVLTF. The CDR3 bases are TGCAGTGCCAGGGACAGCTCTGGGGCCAACGTCCTGACTTTC.

This clonotype was counted ten times or more. The chain combines TRBV20-1 with TRBJ2-2; TRBD1 aligns across 10 bases. Trimming took 2 bases from V and 5 from J; bases not matched to a gene: 5. The CDR3 consists of 15 residues. CDR1 DFQATT and CDR2 SNEGSKA come from the germline V gene (reference sequence). CDR3 in amino acids: CSARPWDRGTGELFF. The CDR3 region has the DNA TGCAGTGCTAGACCCTGGGACAGGGGTACCGGGGAGCTGTTTTTT.

This clonotype has ten or more counts. Here the CDR3 reads CSAWTSGGTYEQYF. The CDR3 nucleotides are TGCAGTGCCTGGACTAGCGGGGGGACCTACGAGCAGTACTTC. The gene calls are TRBV20-1 and TRBJ2-7; 14 bases fit TRBD2. Germline CDR1 DFQATT, CDR2 SNEGSKA (reference sequence). The CDR3 is 14 amino acids. V trimming: 6 bases; J trimming: 2 bases; junction bases outside the gene matches: 3.

This clonotype has at least ten counts. The chain has TRBV5-1 and TRBJ1-1; D is unresolved. V was cut by 0 bases and J by 2 bases, with 8 bases left in between. The length of the CDR3 is 14 residues. Germline CDR1 reads SGHRS; CDR2 reads YFSETQ. The CDR3 protein is CASSLATANTEAFF. The CDR3 bases are TGCGCCAGCAGCTTGGCCACGGCCAACACTGAAGCTTTCTTT.

This clonotype was seen ten or more times. This sequence joins TRBV6-5 and TRBJ2-3, with D hard to call. V lost 2 bases, J lost 4 bases, and 13 bases lay in between. This CDR3 spans 15 amino acids. Germline CDR1 is MNHEY and CDR2 is SVGAGI. The CDR3 coding sequence is TGTGCCAGCAGTTACCGCGGTTCGGGCCCAGATACGCAGTATTTT. This sequence encodes CASSYRGSGPDTQYF.

This clonotype was seen many times. The V and J genes are TRBV20-1 and TRBJ2-5, with D perhaps matching TRBD2 (7 bases). Trimming removed 0 bases at V and 4 bases at J, with 18 bases between. The CDR3 runs 16 residues. Germline values: CDR1 DFQATT, CDR2 SNEGSKA (reference sequence). This CDR3 is CSARDLGGGMGETQYF. The CDR3 bases are TGCAGTGCTAGAGATCTGGGAGGGGGGATGGGAGAGACCCAGTACTTC.

This clonotype has a count of ten or more. This sequence joins TRBV5-1 and TRBJ2-1, with TRBD2 matching 7 bases. This CDR3 is built from 17 residues. The germline gives CDR1 SGHRS, CDR2 YFSETQ. With V trimmed by 4 bases and J by 4 bases, 14 bases remained unmatched. This CDR3 is CASSLGTTPGLYNEQFF. CDR3 coding DNA: TGCGCCAGCAGCCTCGGGACTACGCCAGGCTTATACAATGAGCAGTTCTTC.

This clonotype was counted many times. The V gene is TRBV7-3, the J gene TRBJ1-6, with D perhaps matching TRBD1 (5 bases). The germline V and J ends were trimmed by 0 bases and 6 bases, with 9 bases remaining between them. This CDR3 is 15 amino acids long. In germline, CDR1 is SGHTA, CDR2 FQGTGA. CDR3 DNA: TGTGCCAGCAGCTTAACGGGACGGACTAATTCACCCCTCCACTTT. It is translated as CASSLTGRTNSPLHF.

This clonotype was detected many times. The chain uses TRBV20-1 and TRBJ2-1, with no clear D. The V end lost 5 bases, the J end lost 9 bases, and 14 bases lay between the germline ends. Germline lookup yields CDR1 DFQATT and CDR2 SNEGSKA (reference sequence). The CDR3 has 12 residues. CDR3 amino acids: CSARIRVSEQFF. The CDR3 bases are TGCAGTGCTCGAATCCGTGTTAGTGAGCAGTTCTTC.

The sample holds many counts of this clonotype. The rearrangement links TRBV5-6 to TRBJ2-1, with D possibly TRBD1 on 5 matching bases. The CDR3 extends over 16 amino acids. V gave up 0 bases and J gave up 0 bases, with 10 bases separating them. CDR1 and CDR2 (germline): SGHDT, YYEEEE. For the CDR3, the DNA is TGTGCCAGCAGCTTGGGACGCGGACACTCCTACAATGAGCAGTTCTTC. This sequence encodes CASSLGRGHSYNEQFF.

This clonotype came up many times. This chain uses TRBV6-5 with TRBJ2-1; D call uncertain. V was clipped by 0 bases and J by 7 bases, with 7 bases between them. Germline V gene lookup returns CDR1 MNHEY and CDR2 SVGAGI. This CDR3 has 13 residues. The CDR3 reads CASSYSTGNEQFF. In DNA form, the CDR3 reads TGTGCCAGCAGTTACTCGACCGGGAATGAGCAGTTCTTC.

This clonotype was counted ten times or more. The chain has TRBV20-1 and TRBJ2-7; 8 bases are shared with TRBD1. V trimming: 3 bases; J trimming: 1 base; junction bases outside the gene matches: 8. CDR3 size: 15 residues. CDR1 and CDR2 (germline): DFQATT, SNEGSKA (reference sequence). The CDR3 sequence: CSARDRVLASYEQYF. The CDR3 bases are TGCAGTGCTAGGGACAGGGTGTTGGCTTCCTACGAGCAGTACTTC.

Many counts were recorded for this clonotype. A read error may produce the germline difference seen at one junction end. The chain joins TRBV20-1 to TRBJ1-1, with D perhaps matching TRBD1 (6 bases). The germline CDR1 and CDR2 sequences are DFQATT and SNEGSKA (reference sequence). CDR3 length: 13 amino acids. CDR3 coding DNA: TGCAGTGCTCGAGACAGGTCTCGGGGAAAAGCTTTCTTT. This gives the protein CSARDRSRGKAFF.

This clonotype has a count of ten or more. This sequence joins TRBV12-3 or TRBV12-4 and TRBJ2-5; 8 bases line up with TRBD1. V dropped 3 bases and J dropped 5; count of bases not matched to a gene: 8. The CDR3 has 15 residues. The CDR3 is CASSLFRGRRETQYF. The CDR3 DNA reads TGTGCCAGCAGTTTGTTCAGGGGGCGCCGCGAGACCCAGTACTTC.

This clonotype was recorded at least ten times. V usage is TRBV19 and J usage is TRBJ2-2, with 11 positions matching TRBD2. Germline assignment: CDR1 LNHDA and CDR2 SQIVND (reference sequence). This CDR3 has 15 residues. With 6 bases clipped from V and 7 bases from J, the junction kept 7 bases outside the gene matches. CDR3 nucleotide sequence: TGTGCCAGTAGGCGTAGCGGGGGGGCCGACGGGGAGCTGTTTTTT. Translating it yields CASRRSGGADGELFF.

This clonotype has at least ten counts. The chain couples TRBV18 to TRBJ2-2, with TRBD2 matching over 8 bases. Losses at the gene ends were 2 bases for V and 4 bases for J; bases not matched to a gene: 3. Germline CDR1 is KGHSH and CDR2 is LQKENI. CDR3 length: 15 residues. CDR3 sequence: CASSPAREGTGELFF. The CDR3 DNA follows: TGTGCCAGCTCACCAGCCCGGGAGGGCACCGGGGAGCTGTTTTTT.

This clonotype has at least ten counts. In nucleotides, the CDR3 is TGCGCCAGCAGGGAGGCCGGACTAGCGGGGTCAGATACGCAGTATTTT. This encodes CASREAGLAGSDTQYF. This chain connects TRBV5-1 to TRBJ2-3; 12 bases are shared with TRBD2. The CDR3 sequence is 16 residues long. J gave up 4 bases and V 5 bases, and 8 bases lay outside the gene matches. Germline CDR1 SGHRS, CDR2 YFSETQ.